Listed below are T cell receptor beta chains from one sample, sequenced in a study of Ad26.COV2.S vaccination and SARS-CoV-2 variants. Libraries were prepared by immunoSEQ multiplex PCR; TCRdb keeps only in-frame clonotypes and omits some of them. The data show 440,000 or so clones, roughly 91% seen once. Here the sequenced sample was peripheral blood, taken in a trial of Ad26.COV2.S vaccine versus placebo. The receptors shown here come from a person between 18 and 65 years old who received the Ad26.COV2.S COVID-19 vaccine or a placebo. Each CDR3 is given with its conserved first and last residue. The D gene is left open where the match is weak. Expanded clones get a size class; other rows say once, few or many, or leave the size out.

-	TRBV5-5	TRBD2	TRBJ2-3	CASSLDSSGSGGTQYF	TGTGCCAGCAGCTTGGACTCTAGCGGGAGTGGGGGGACGCAGTATTTT
-	TRBV21-1	-	TRBJ2-7	CASSKGARLAGGHYEQYF	TGTGCCAGCAGCAAAGGAGCGCGACTAGCGGGAGGGCACTACGAGCAGTACTTC
-	TRBV6-2/TRBV6-3	TRBD1	TRBJ2-1	CASSRTGGNEQFF	TGTGCCAGCAGTAGGACAGGGGGCAATGAGCAGTTCTTC
-	TRBV7-6	TRBD2	TRBJ2-1	CASSLSTSAIVMNEQFF	TGTGCCAGCAGCTTATCGACTAGCGCGATAGTCATGAATGAGCAGTTCTTC
once	TRBV28	TRBD1	TRBJ1-2	CASSPTGLYGYTF	TGTGCCAGCAGTCCGACAGGGCTCTATGGCTACACCTTC
-	TRBV11-1	TRBD1	TRBJ2-3	CASSSQGVGTDTQYF	TGTGCCAGCAGCTCACAGGGGGTCGGCACAGATACGCAGTATTTT
-	TRBV10-3	-	TRBJ1-4	CAISGGDTSNEKLFF	TGTGCCATCAGTGGGGGGGACACCTCCAATGAAAAACTGTTTTTT
-	TRBV16	-	TRBJ1-1	CASSQGYDLEAFF	TGTGCCAGCAGCCAAGGGTATGACCTTGAAGCTTTCTTT
-	TRBV6-6	TRBD1	TRBJ2-7	CASSSTGPYEQYF	TGTGCCAGCAGTTCGACAGGGCCCTACGAGCAGTACTTC
few	TRBV5-8	-	TRBJ2-7	CASSLGVYEQYF	TGTGCCAGCAGCTTGGGGGTCTACGAGCAGTACTTC
-	TRBV7-9	TRBD2	TRBJ2-5	CASSLVGGGQETQYF	TGTGCCAGCAGCTTAGTGGGCGGGGGCCAAGAGACCCAGTACTTC
-	TRBV28	-	TRBJ1-5	CASSLGGRNQPQHF	TGTGCCAGCAGTTTAGGGGGCAGAAATCAGCCCCAGCATTTT
-	TRBV20-1	-	TRBJ2-7	CSALLGYEQYF	TGCAGTGCACTCTTGGGCTACGAGCAGTACTTC